These 12 T cell receptor beta chains were all obtained from the same sample, sequenced in a study of T cell responses to AZD1222 COVID-19 vaccine. Repertoires were generated with immunoSEQ multiplex PCR, while TCRdb's copy carries only in-frame clones and drops some. Of more than 100,000 clones listed, approximately 85% were seen once; the top ten hold less than 8%. The source material was peripheral blood, sampled on day 0 of AZD1222 vaccination. These receptors originate from an adult in good health.

This clone was seen a single time. V usage is TRBV5-1 and J usage is TRBJ1-1; 8 nucleotides align to TRBD1. Unmatched junction bases numbered 13, after V lost 4 bases and J lost 11 bases. Germline CDR1 and CDR2: SGHRS and YFSETQ. The CDR3 consists of 14 residues. In DNA, the CDR3 is TGCGCCAGCAGCCCGGGAGGACAGGGCGGGAGGGCTTTCTTT. It is translated as CASSPGGQGGRAFF. The whole variable domain, filled in from reference TRBV5-1 and TRBJ1-1, reads KAGVTQTPRYLIKTRGQQVTLSCSPISGHRSVSWYQQTPGQGLQFLFEYFSETQRNKGNFPGRFSGRQFSNSRSEMNVSTLELGDSALYLCASSPGGQGGRAFFGQGTRLTVV.

As for this clone: In the same sample, other DNA sequences code for this CDR3. The chain links TRBV3-1 (or the pseudogene TRBV3-2) to TRBJ2-7; no reliable D call. V was clipped by 4 bases and J by 1 base, with 5 bases between them. The CDR3 is made up of 12 amino acids. CDR1 and CDR2 (germline): LGHDT, YNNKEL (reference sequence). The CDR3 sequence is CASSLRSYEQYF. The CDR3 nucleotides read TGTGCCAGCAGCCTGAGATCCTACGAGCAGTACTTC.

The rearrangement links TRBV7-2 to TRBJ2-5, with D possibly being TRBD1 (6 bases). Germline CDR1 reads SGHTA; CDR2 reads FQGNSA. This CDR3 has 15 residues. Trimming took off 1 base at V and 2 bases at J, with 11 bases between the two ends. CDR3 region: CASSLVSQGQETQYF. CDR3 bases: TGTGCCAGCAGCTTAGTGTCGCAGGGGCAAGAGACCCAGTACTTC.

The rearrangement uses TRBV4-2 and TRBJ1-5, with D hard to call. The CDR3 length is 14 residues. Germline V gene sequence: CDR1 LGHNA, CDR2 YNFKEQ. Trimming took off 2 bases at V and 12 bases at J, with 17 bases between the two ends. The CDR3 sequence is CASSQTTTVRDQHF. CDR3 DNA: TGTGCCAGCAGCCAAACAACGACGGTTCGGGACCAGCATTTT.

The J gene is TRBJ2-2, the V gene TRBV2, with TRBD1 matching over 8 bases. The CDR3 loop spans 14 amino acids. The junction had 7 bases not matched to a gene; V was cut back by 7 bases and J by 6 bases. Looked up from germline, CDR1 is SNHLY and CDR2 is FYNNEI. CDR3 loop: CASTSQGAPGELFF. The CDR3 nucleotides read TGTGCCAGCACCAGTCAGGGGGCGCCCGGGGAGCTGTTTTTT.

The chain is built from TRBV12-5 and TRBJ1-3; weak D call: TRBD1 (5 bases). This CDR3 contains 14 residues. The ends were cut back, 5 bases at V and 4 bases at J, with 12 bases in the middle. Per the germline V gene, CDR1 is LGHNT and CDR2 is FRNRAP. CDR3 region: CASGVGPQGNTIYF. The CDR3 DNA is TGTGCTAGTGGTGTGGGACCGCAAGGAAACACCATATATTTT.

The count of this clone is one. The chain employs TRBV14 and TRBJ2-3, with 7 bases aligning to TRBD2. Germline assignment: CDR1 SGHDN and CDR2 FVKESK. The J segment lost 1 base and the V segment lost 4 bases, leaving 2 bases of the junction unmatched. The CDR3 contains 14 residues. CDR3: CASSLAGGTDTQYF. The CDR3 nucleotides read TGTGCCAGCAGCCTTGCGGGAGGCACAGATACGCAGTATTTT. The variable domain in full, with the rest retrieved from reference TRBV14 and TRBJ2-3, is EAGVTQFPSHSVIEKGQTVTLRCDPISGHDNLYWYRRVMGKEIKFLLHFVKESKQDESGMPNNRFLAERTGGTYSTLKVQPAELEDSGVYFCASSLAGGTDTQYFGPGTRLTVL.

V and J are TRBV25-1 and TRBJ2-3; maybe TRBD2 (6 bases). The germline V gene has CDR1 MGHDK and CDR2 SYGVNS. The CDR3 covers 15 residues. V was trimmed by 5 bases and J by 0 bases, leaving 12 bases between them. CDR3 region: CASSPGGDSTDTQYF. The CDR3 DNA reads as TGTGCCAGCAGTCCGGGCGGGGACAGCACAGATACGCAGTATTTT.

The rearrangement links TRBV19 to TRBJ1-1; D not certain. The CDR3 spans 13 residues. Germline CDR1 and CDR2: LNHDA and SQIVND (reference sequence). V shed 3 bases and J shed 1 base, with 6 bases lying between them. This chain's CDR3 is CASSISQNTEAFF. In DNA form, the CDR3 reads TGTGCCAGTAGTATCAGTCAGAACACTGAAGCTTTCTTT. The full variable domain, rest sourced from reference TRBV19 and TRBJ1-1, is DGGITQSPKYLFRKEGQNVTLSCEQNLNHDAMYWYRQDPGQGLRLIYYSQIVNDFQKGDIAEGYSVSREKKESFPLTVTSAQKNPTAFYLCASSISQNTEAFFGQGTRLTVV.

The chain combines TRBV24-1 with TRBJ2-2; D unclear. CDR3 length equals 14 residues. Germline V CDR1 and CDR2: KGHDR, SFDVKD. With 8 bases removed from V and 0 bases from J, the gap between germline ends came to 9 bases. CDR3 sequence: CATKGGTNTGELFF. CDR3 bases: TGTGCCACCAAAGGTGGGACGAACACCGGGGAGCTGTTTTTT.

This clone was seen only once. This chain uses TRBV5-6 with TRBJ2-1; 8 nucleotides agree with TRBD1. V was pared by 0 bases and J by 10 bases, with 6 bases of the junction left unmatched. Germline V gives CDR1 SGHDT, CDR2 YYEEEE. There are 14 residues in the CDR3. The CDR3 protein is CASSLGTGIREQFF. The DNA of the CDR3 is TGTGCCAGCAGCTTGGGGACAGGGATTAGGGAGCAGTTCTTC.

This chain links TRBV5-6 with TRBJ2-5; 7 bases line up with TRBD2. The V gene's germline CDR1 is SGHDT and CDR2 YYEEEE. The CDR3 runs to 16 residues. Trimming took 6 bases from V and 1 from J; bases not matched to a gene: 12. The CDR3 spells CASIHNPAGPQETQYF. CDR3 nucleotide sequence: TGTGCCAGCATTCACAACCCAGCGGGGCCCCAAGAGACCCAGTACTTC.